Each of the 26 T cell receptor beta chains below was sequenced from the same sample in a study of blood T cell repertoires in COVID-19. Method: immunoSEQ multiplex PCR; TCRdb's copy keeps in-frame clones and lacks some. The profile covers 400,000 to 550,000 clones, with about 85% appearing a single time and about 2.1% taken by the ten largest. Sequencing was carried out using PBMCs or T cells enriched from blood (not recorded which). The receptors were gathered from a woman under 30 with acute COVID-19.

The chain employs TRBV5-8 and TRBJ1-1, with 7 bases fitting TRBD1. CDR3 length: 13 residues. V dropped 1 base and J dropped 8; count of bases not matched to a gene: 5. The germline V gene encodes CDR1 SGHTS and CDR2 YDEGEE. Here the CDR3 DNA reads TGTGCCAGCAGCTTGCGAAGGGGGCGAGAAGCTTTCTTT. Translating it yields CASSLRRGREAFF.

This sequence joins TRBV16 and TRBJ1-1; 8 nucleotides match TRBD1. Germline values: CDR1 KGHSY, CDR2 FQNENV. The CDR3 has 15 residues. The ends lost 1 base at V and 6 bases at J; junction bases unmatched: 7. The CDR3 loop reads CASSQFSGGGAEAFF. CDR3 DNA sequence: TGTGCCAGCAGCCAATTTTCAGGGGGCGGTGCTGAAGCTTTCTTT.

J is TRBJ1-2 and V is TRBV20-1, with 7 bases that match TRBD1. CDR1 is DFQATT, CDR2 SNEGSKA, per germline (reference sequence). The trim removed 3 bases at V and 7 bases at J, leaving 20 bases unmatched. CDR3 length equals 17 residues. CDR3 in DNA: TGCAGTGCTAGTCCGGCCGACAGACAGGGTTTTCTTTTTGGCTACACCTTC. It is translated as CSASPADRQGFLFGYTF.

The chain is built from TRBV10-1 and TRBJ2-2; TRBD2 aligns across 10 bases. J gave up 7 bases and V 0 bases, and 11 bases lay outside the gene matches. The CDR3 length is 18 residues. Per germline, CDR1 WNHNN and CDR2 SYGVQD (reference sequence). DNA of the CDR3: TGCGCCAGCAGTGAGTCGACTCTAGGTAGCGGGAGGAACGGGGAGCTGTTTTTT. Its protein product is CASSESTLGSGRNGELFF.

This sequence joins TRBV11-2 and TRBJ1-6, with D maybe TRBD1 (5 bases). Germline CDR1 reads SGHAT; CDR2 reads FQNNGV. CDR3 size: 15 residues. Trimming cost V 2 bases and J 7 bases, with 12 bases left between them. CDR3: CASSLRGRDNSPLHF. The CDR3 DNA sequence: TGTGCCAGCAGCTTAAGGGGCAGAGACAATTCACCCCTCCACTTT.

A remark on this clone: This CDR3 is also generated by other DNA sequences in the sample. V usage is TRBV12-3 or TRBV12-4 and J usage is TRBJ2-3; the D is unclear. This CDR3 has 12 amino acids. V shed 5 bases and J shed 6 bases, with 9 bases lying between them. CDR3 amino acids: CASSPRLDTQYF. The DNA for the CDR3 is TGTGCCAGCAGTCCCCGTTTGGATACGCAGTATTTT.

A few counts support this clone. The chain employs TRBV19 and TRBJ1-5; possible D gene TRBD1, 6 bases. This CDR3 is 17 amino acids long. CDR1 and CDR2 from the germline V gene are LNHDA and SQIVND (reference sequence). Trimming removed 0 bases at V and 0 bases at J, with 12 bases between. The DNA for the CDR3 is TGTGCCAGTAGTATAGATCGGGGGGCTCTTAGCAATCAGCCCCAGCATTTT. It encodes CASSIDRGALSNQPQHF.

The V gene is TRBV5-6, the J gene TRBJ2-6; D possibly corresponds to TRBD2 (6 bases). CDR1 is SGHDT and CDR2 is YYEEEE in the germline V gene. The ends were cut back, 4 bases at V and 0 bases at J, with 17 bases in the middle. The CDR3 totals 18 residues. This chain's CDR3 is CASSLMGLSGSGANVLTF. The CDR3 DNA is TGTGCCAGCAGCCTGATGGGACTTTCCGGCTCTGGGGCCAACGTCCTGACTTTC.

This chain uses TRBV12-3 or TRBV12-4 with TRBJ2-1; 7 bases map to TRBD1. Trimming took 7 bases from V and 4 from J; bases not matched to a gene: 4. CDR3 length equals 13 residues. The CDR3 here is CASTRGQYNEQFF. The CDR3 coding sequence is TGTGCCAGCACCCGGGGACAGTACAATGAGCAGTTCTTC.

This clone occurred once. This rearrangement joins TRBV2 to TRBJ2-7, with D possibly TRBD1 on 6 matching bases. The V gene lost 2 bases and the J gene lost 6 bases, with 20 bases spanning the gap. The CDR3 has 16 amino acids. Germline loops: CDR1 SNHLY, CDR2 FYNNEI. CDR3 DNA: TGTGCCAGCAGTGAATGGGGTCCAGGGGCTCCGGGCGAGCAGTACTTC. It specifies CASSEWGPGAPGEQYF. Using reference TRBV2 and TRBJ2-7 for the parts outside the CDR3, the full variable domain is EPEVTQTPSHQVTQMGQEVILRCVPISNHLYFYWYRQILGQKVEFLVSFYNNEISEKSEIFDDQFSVERPDGSNFTLKIRSTKLEDSAMYFCASSEWGPGAPGEQYFGPGTRLTVT.

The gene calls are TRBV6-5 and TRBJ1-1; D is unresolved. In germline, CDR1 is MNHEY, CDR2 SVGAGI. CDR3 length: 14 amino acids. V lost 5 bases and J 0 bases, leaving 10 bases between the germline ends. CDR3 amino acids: CASSTAALNTEAFF. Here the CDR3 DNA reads TGTGCCAGCAGTACGGCGGCGTTGAACACTGAAGCTTTCTTT.

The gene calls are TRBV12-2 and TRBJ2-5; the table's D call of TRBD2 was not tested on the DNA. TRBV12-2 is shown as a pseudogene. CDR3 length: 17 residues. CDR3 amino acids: CASRLEGVAGLMETQYF. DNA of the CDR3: TGTGCAAGTCGCTTAGAAGGGGTAGCGGGATTGATGGAGACCCAGTACTTC.

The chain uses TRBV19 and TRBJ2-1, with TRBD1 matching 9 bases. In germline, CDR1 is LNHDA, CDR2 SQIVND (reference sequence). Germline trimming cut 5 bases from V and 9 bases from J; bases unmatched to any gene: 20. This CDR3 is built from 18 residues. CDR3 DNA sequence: TGTGCCAGTAGTCCGACCGACCCTTGGACAGGGGACTGGGGTGAGCAGTTCTTC. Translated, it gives CASSPTDPWTGDWGEQFF.

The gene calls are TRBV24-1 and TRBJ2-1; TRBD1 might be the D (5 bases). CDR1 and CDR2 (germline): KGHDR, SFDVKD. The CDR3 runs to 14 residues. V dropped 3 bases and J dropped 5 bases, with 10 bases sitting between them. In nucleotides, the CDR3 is TGTGCCACCAGTGATCAGGGCGCCAACAATGAGCAGTTCTTC. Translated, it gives CATSDQGANNEQFF.

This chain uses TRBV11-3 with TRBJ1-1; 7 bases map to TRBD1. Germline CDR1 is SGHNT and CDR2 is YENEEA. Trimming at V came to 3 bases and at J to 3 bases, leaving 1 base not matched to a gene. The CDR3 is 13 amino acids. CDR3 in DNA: TGTGCCAGCAGCTTCACAGGGGACACTGAAGCTTTCTTT. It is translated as CASSFTGDTEAFF.

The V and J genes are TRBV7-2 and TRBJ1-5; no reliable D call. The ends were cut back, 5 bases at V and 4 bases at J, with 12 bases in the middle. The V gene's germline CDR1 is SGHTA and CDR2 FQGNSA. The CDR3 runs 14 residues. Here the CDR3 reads CASSETSANQPQHF. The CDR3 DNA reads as TGTGCCAGCAGCGAAACATCCGCTAATCAGCCCCAGCATTTT.

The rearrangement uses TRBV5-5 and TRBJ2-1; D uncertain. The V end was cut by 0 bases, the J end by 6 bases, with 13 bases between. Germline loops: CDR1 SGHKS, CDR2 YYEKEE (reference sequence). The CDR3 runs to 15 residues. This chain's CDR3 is CASSLDGPNSNEQFF. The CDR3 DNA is TGTGCCAGCAGCTTGGATGGCCCAAATTCCAATGAGCAGTTCTTC.

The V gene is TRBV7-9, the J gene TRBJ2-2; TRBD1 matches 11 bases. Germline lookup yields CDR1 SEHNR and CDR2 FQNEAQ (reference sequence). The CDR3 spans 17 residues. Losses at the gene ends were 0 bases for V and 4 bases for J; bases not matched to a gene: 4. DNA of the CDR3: TGTGCCAGCAGCTTAGCGCGAGGGACAGGGGGCACCGGGGAGCTGTTTTTT. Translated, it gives CASSLARGTGGTGELFF. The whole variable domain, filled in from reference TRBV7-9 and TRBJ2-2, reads DTGVSQNPRHKITKRGQNVTFRCDPISEHNRLYWYRQTLGQGPEFLTYFQNEAQLEKSRLLSDRFSAERPKGSFSTLEIQRTEQGDSAMYLCASSLARGTGGTGELFFGEGSRLTVL.

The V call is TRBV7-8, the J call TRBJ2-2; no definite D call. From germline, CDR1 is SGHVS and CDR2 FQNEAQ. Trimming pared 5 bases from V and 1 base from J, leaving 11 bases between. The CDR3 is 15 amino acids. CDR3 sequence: CASSRVTMNTGELFF. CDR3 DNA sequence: TGTGCCAGCAGCCGGGTCACAATGAACACCGGGGAGCTGTTTTTT. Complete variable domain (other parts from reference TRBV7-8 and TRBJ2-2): GAGVSQSPRYKVAKRGQDVALRCDPISGHVSLFWYQQALGQGPEFLTYFQNEAQLDKSGLPSDRFFAERPEGSVSTLKIQRTQQEDSAVYLCASSRVTMNTGELFFGEGSRLTVL.

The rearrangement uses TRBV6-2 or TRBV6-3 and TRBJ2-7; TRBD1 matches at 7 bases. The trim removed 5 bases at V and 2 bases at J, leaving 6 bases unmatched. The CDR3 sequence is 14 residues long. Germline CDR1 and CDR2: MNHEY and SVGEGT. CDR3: CASSTPGQPYEQYF. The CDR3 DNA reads TGTGCCAGCAGTACACCGGGACAGCCCTACGAGCAGTACTTC.

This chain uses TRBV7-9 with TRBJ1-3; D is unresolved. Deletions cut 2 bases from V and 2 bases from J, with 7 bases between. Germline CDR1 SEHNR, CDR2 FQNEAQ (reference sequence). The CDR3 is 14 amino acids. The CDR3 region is CASSLQAAGNTIYF. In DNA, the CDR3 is TGTGCCAGCAGCTTACAGGCTGCTGGAAACACCATATATTTT. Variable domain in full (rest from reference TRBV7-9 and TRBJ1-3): DTGVSQNPRHKITKRGQNVTFRCDPISEHNRLYWYRQTLGQGPEFLTYFQNEAQLEKSRLLSDRFSAERPKGSFSTLEIQRTEQGDSAMYLCASSLQAAGNTIYFGEGSWLTVV.

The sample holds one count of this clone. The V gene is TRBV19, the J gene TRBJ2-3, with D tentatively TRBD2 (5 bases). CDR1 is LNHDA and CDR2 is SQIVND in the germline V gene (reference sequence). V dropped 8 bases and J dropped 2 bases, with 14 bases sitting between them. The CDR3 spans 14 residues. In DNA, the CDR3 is TGTGCCAGTGCCGAGGGCCATTTCACAGATACGCAGTATTTT. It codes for CASAEGHFTDTQYF.

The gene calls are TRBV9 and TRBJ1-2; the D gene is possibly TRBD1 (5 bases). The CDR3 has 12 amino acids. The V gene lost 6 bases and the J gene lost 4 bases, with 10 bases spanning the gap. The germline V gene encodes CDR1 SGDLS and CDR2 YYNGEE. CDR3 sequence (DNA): TGTGCCAGCACCCTAGACAGCTATGGCTACACCTTC. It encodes CASTLDSYGYTF.

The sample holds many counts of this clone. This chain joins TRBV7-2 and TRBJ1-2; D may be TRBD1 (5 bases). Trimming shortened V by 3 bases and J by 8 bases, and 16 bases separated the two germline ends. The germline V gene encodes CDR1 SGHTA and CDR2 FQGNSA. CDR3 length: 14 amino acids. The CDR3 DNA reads TGTGCCAGCAGCTTTTTGTGGCAGGGAGGCGGCTACACCTTC. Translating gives CASSFLWQGGGYTF.

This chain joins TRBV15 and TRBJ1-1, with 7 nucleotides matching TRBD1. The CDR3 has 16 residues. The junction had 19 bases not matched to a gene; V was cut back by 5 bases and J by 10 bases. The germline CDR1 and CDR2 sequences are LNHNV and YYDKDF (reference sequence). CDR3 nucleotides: TGTGCCACCAGCGTACAAACAGGGGCTTGGGCTCGGCGAGCTTTCTTT. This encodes CATSVQTGAWARRAFF.

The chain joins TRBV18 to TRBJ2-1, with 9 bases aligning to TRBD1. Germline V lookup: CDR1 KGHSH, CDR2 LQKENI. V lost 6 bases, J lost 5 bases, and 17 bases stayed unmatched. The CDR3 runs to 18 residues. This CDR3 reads CASSQPGQGGLSNNEQFF. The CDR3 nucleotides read TGTGCCAGCTCTCAACCGGGACAGGGCGGTTTGTCTAACAATGAGCAGTTCTTC.